This T cell receptor beta chain was recovered during a study of CD8 T cells in ankylosing spondylitis listed by TCRdb under 2017. Regarding the study in general: To find TCR variants linked to disease, the study profiled T cell receptor beta repertoires in ankylosing spondylitis patients and healthy donors. Peripheral blood was sampled, and synovial fluid was additionally collected from ankylosing spondylitis patients. The full study cohort comprised about 23 ankylosing spondylitis patients and 85 to 120 healthy donors. Beyond this particular receptor, the publication reports: According to the report, matched synovial fluid samples from ankylosing spondylitis patients were significantly enriched for the disease-linked clones. The disease-linked clones showed a CD8+ phenotype and occurred at relatively low frequencies in peripheral blood. A TCR beta motif made up of several highly homologous amino acid variants appeared to be characteristic of blood from ankylosing spondylitis patients. Some motif variants had previously been reported in the synovial fluid and blood of reactive arthritis patients, which suggests shared mechanisms of disease initiation.

This clonotype turned up a few times. What this receptor recognizes is not known. Nothing much larger sits one base from this clone, and base qualities are not available. The run used an Illumina HiSeq 2500. TCR beta libraries were prepared by quantitative 5'-RACE with molecular barcodes. The original methods were these. Disease-linked TCR variants were identified with a new computational method built on a probabilistic model of VDJ rearrangement. The public reads were reanalyzed by TCRdb: fastp trimming at Q25, MiXCR alignment, in-frame beta chains only. Duplicate CDR3 protein sequences are folded into a single record with the most common DNA and genes. None of the V and J calls come from the authors' own analysis; TCRdb made them. Here the sample has over 700,000 distinct CDR3 sequences; 15% to 20% occur a single time. The top ten constitute roughly a fifth of the sample. The germline V gene (reference sequence) gives CDR1 as GTSNPN and CDR2 as SVGIG. The V end gives up 2 bases and the J end 2 bases, leaving 7 bases in the junction not matched to a gene. Inclusive of the bounding cysteine and phenylalanine, the CDR3 is 16 residues long. Solely the CDR3 DNA is kept, with 48 bases framed from the first base.

This sequence uses TRBV30 and TRBJ2-3; 10 nucleotides in the junction match TRBD2. The TCR originated in a male donor with ankylosing spondylitis. Sequenced material: blood, either unsorted or a sorted T cell fraction (not recorded which). Read as DNA, the sequence is TGTGCCTGGAGTCAGAGCGGGAGGGGTTACACAGATACGCAGTATTTT. This yields the protein CAWSQSGRGYTDTQYF.